This note documents a single T cell receptor beta chain sequence. This clonotype occurred many times. This clone's antigen is unknown. There are no base qualities to consult, and no much larger clone falls within one base. Set within a cohort of healthcare workers in London, UK, this nested case-control study involved weekly PCR testing of nasopharyngeal swabs along with blood sampling. Between 23 and 31 March 2020, the week of the UK lockdown, healthcare workers were enrolled and then followed up weekly for as long as 16 weeks. The CDR3 numbers 13 residues from cysteine through phenylalanine. The read is trimmed to its CDR3 DNA, 39 bases read in frame from base 1. V is pared back by 5 bases and J by 3 bases, with 10 bases lying between the germline termini. The germline V gene gives CDR1 as KGHSH and CDR2 as LQKENI. The library was built by means of 5' RACE. These reads were obtained on a NextSeq 500. To correct for sequencing error and PCR bias, the TCR library protocol tagged individual cDNA molecules with unique molecular identifiers. Both TCR alpha and beta chains were sequenced, and tight co-correlation was observed between alpha and beta sequence abundances in each sample. In the original analysis: Decombinator V4 was used to annotate the V gene, J gene and CDR3 of the TCR sequences. TCRs were defined as expanded if a significant change between any two time points was detected under a Poisson model with p below 0.0001. TCR abundances were normalised to the total number of TCRs sequenced in each sample and reported as counts per million. MAIT TCRs were defined by TRAV1-2 paired with TRAJ12, TRAJ20 or TRAJ33, and iNKT TCRs by TRAV10 paired with TRAJ18. VDJdb, accessed 1 November 2021, was searched for CMV, EBV and SARS-CoV-2 annotated TCRs, with TCRs annotated for multiple antigens excluded. TCRdb reran the public reads through fastp at Q25 and MiXCR, keeping productive beta chains. Every entry covers one CDR3 protein and lists the most common genes and DNA from its rows. These V and J calls are TCRdb output, not the study's own analysis. The sample data list roughly 30,000 distinct CDR3 sequences, and approximately 6% of these were observed just once. The ten largest clones add up to 10% to 15% of the sample.

The data were taken from a study of early T cells in non-severe SARS-CoV-2 infection (TCRdb year 2021). Some background on the complete study: Bulk RNA from unsorted whole blood was used for TCR sequencing, so alpha and beta chains could not be paired.

Points the paper makes about the study in general: VDJdb matching was skewed toward anti-spike CD8 responses and likely underestimated virus-specific expansions, missing private and CD4 specificities.

The TCR originated in an adult who was a healthcare worker with PCR-confirmed SARS-CoV-2 infection or an uninfected control (not recorded which). This chain joins TRBV18 to TRBJ1-1, and TRBD1 may be the D gene, going by 5 matching bases. The sample taken for sequencing was whole blood. The CDR3 region: CASSWGDDTEAFF. In nucleotide form, the sequence is TGTGCCAGCTCATGGGGCGATGACACTGAAGCTTTCTTT.